The 25 T cell receptor beta chains given below trace back to one sample, sequenced in a study of T cells after yellow fever vaccination (dated by TCRdb to about 2019). Library method: 5' RACE. Instrument used: Illumina HiSeq 2500. TCRdb handled the public reads itself, with Q25 trimming in fastp and clone calling in MiXCR, and kept productive beta chains. When rows share a CDR3 protein, they turn into one entry using the most common DNA and genes. Present in this sample are 400,000 or so distinct CDR3 sequences, approximately 10% of which were seen just once. Jointly, the top ten make up roughly 18% of the sample. The treatment or condition label corresponds to: live attenuated yellow fever vaccine strain. Sequencing was performed on PBMCs, taken on the day of the first yellow fever vaccination. These receptors originate from a man between 18 and 35 years old who received the YFV17D yellow fever vaccine.

This clonotype was counted a few times. The chain couples TRBV6-5 to TRBJ1-2, with TRBD1 matching 12 bases. Germline assignment: CDR1 MNHEY and CDR2 SVGAGI. Germline trimming cut 2 bases from V and 8 bases from J; bases unmatched to any gene: 9. This CDR3 comprises 16 residues. This CDR3 is CASSYIGTGGERGYTF. CDR3 nucleotides: TGTGCCAGCAGTTACATTGGGACAGGGGGCGAGCGGGGCTACACCTTC.

This sequence joins TRBV15 and TRBJ2-7; D is unclear. The CDR3 consists of 12 residues. Trimming removed 3 bases at V and 6 bases at J, with 9 bases between. Germline V gene lookup returns CDR1 LNHNV and CDR2 YYDKDF (reference sequence). CDR3 residues: CATSSGQLEQYF. CDR3 in DNA: TGTGCCACCAGCAGTGGGCAGCTCGAGCAGTACTTC.

This clonotype turned up a few times. V gene TRBV4-3 combines with J gene TRBJ2-2, with D perhaps matching TRBD1 (6 bases). This CDR3 is 15 amino acids long. CDR1 LGHNA and CDR2 YSLEER come from the germline V gene. V shed 0 bases and J shed 5 bases, with 10 bases lying between them. The CDR3 loop reads CASSQDWDTTGELFF. The CDR3 DNA reads as TGCGCCAGCAGCCAAGATTGGGACACTACCGGGGAGCTGTTTTTT.

This clonotype was recorded at least ten times. The genes are TRBV20-1 and TRBJ2-3; D unresolved. Germline CDR1 is DFQATT and CDR2 is SNEGSKA (reference sequence). Trimming shortened V by 3 bases and J by 5 bases, and 12 bases separated the two germline ends. This CDR3 comprises 13 residues. The CDR3 loop is CSARRSPKDTQYF. For the CDR3, the DNA is TGCAGTGCTAGGAGGAGCCCCAAAGATACGCAGTATTTT.

The chain links TRBV27 to TRBJ1-1, with TRBD1 matching over 7 bases. The CDR3 totals 14 residues. Germline CDR1 is MNHEY and CDR2 is SMNVEV (reference sequence). The V gene end was trimmed by 8 bases and the J gene end by 1 base; junction bases not matched to a gene: 7. The CDR3, as DNA: TGTGCCAGCTGGCCAGACAGGGCGAACACTGAAGCTTTCTTT. It codes for CASWPDRANTEAFF.

This clonotype came up a few times. The chain recombines TRBV30 with TRBJ2-1; D may be TRBD1 or TRBD2 (5 bases each). Germline-derived CDR1 and CDR2 are GTSNPN and SVGIG (reference sequence). With 8 bases removed from V and 4 bases from J, the gap between germline ends came to 12 bases. CDR3 length equals 12 residues. The CDR3, as DNA: TGTGCCAGGGGCCGGGGATACAATGAGCAGTTCTTC. Its protein is CARGRGYNEQFF.

The chain joins TRBV20-1 to TRBJ1-1; D call uncertain. Germline values: CDR1 DFQATT, CDR2 SNEGSKA (reference sequence). V was clipped by 3 bases and J by 4 bases, with 12 bases between them. This CDR3 region has 13 residues. The DNA for the CDR3 is TGCAGTGCTAGGCCCAGGATGAGCACTGAAGCTTTCTTT. It yields the protein CSARPRMSTEAFF.

The V and J genes are TRBV5-1 and TRBJ2-7; 7 bases are shared with TRBD1. CDR1 is SGHRS, CDR2 YFSETQ, per germline. V lost 5 bases, J lost 7 bases, and 9 bases stayed unmatched. CDR3 length: 13 amino acids. This CDR3 is CASRPTGEGEQYV. CDR3 DNA: TGCGCCAGCAGACCTACAGGGGAAGGGGAGCAGTACGTC.

The CDR3 nucleotides read TGTGCCAGCAGCTTGGCCCCCTGGAAATCGAACACCGGGGAGCTGTTTTTT. Translated, it gives CASSLAPWKSNTGELFF. This chain uses TRBV5-6 with TRBJ2-2; D remains ambiguous. Germline CDR1 and CDR2: SGHDT and YYEEEE. The CDR3 covers 17 residues. V was cut by 0 bases and J by 0 bases, with 12 bases left in between.

The chain has TRBV6-4 and TRBJ1-1; D ambiguous. The CDR3 runs to 13 residues. V was cut by 3 bases and J by 3 bases, with 8 bases left in between. The germline V gene encodes CDR1 MRHNA and CDR2 SNTAGT. CDR3 amino acids: CASSENSDTEAFF. The CDR3 DNA follows: TGTGCCAGCAGTGAAAACTCCGACACTGAAGCTTTCTTT.

This clonotype was seen a few times. This chain joins TRBV9 and TRBJ2-3; TRBD2 is a possible D gene (6 bases). There are 16 residues in the CDR3. Germline V gene sequence: CDR1 SGDLS, CDR2 YYNGEE. V gave up 3 bases and J gave up 0 bases, with 14 bases separating them. The CDR3 loop reads CASSAGARSSTDTQYF. In DNA, the CDR3 is TGTGCCAGCAGCGCGGGAGCGAGATCTAGCACAGATACGCAGTATTTT.

This chain joins TRBV7-2 and TRBJ2-7, with a possible D match to TRBD1 (6 bases). CDR1 and CDR2 (germline): SGHTA, FQGNSA. V was clipped by 1 base and J by 3 bases, with 10 bases between them. CDR3 length: 14 amino acids. CDR3 amino acids: CASSLGTEIYEQYF. As DNA, the CDR3 is TGTGCCAGCAGCTTAGGGACAGAAATCTACGAGCAGTACTTC.

This clonotype was seen a handful of times. This chain joins TRBV6-5 and TRBJ1-1, with no clear D. CDR3 size: 15 residues. The V gene's germline CDR1 is MNHEY and CDR2 SVGAGI. With 0 bases removed from V and 5 bases from J, the gap between germline ends came to 13 bases. CDR3 sequence reads: CASSYSRVPRTEAFF. CDR3 sequence (DNA): TGTGCCAGCAGTTACTCAAGGGTCCCAAGGACTGAAGCTTTCTTT.

This chain links TRBV7-9 with TRBJ2-1; D is unresolved. The CDR3 is made up of 15 amino acids. Trimming shortened V by 3 bases and J by 0 bases, and 9 bases separated the two germline ends. Germline-derived CDR1 and CDR2 are SEHNR and FQNEAQ (reference sequence). This chain's CDR3 is CASSFPESSYNEQFF. The CDR3 nucleotides are TGTGCCAGCAGCTTTCCGGAGAGCTCCTACAATGAGCAGTTCTTC.

This clonotype was counted a few times. The gene calls are TRBV28 and TRBJ2-7, with D perhaps assigned TRBD1 or TRBD2 (6 bases each). V was clipped by 1 base and J by 3 bases, with 13 bases between them. The CDR3 totals 15 residues. The V gene's germline CDR1 is MDHEN and CDR2 SYDVKM. In nucleotides, the CDR3 is TGTGCCAGCAGTTTATCGGGGGCAACCTTCTACGAGCAGTACGTC. It translates to CASSLSGATFYEQYV.

This clonotype turned up a few times. This chain links TRBV2 with TRBJ2-3; D not certain. CDR3 length: 12 amino acids. The V gene lost 8 bases and the J gene lost 6 bases, with 12 bases spanning the gap. The V gene's germline CDR1 is SNHLY and CDR2 FYNNEI. The CDR3 protein is CASRPETDTQYF. CDR3 coding DNA: TGTGCCAGCCGGCCTGAGACCGATACGCAGTATTTT.

This clonotype occurred a few times. The chain couples TRBV4-1 to TRBJ1-1; D is unresolved. Germline CDR1 is MGHRA and CDR2 is YSYEKL. The length of the CDR3 is 17 residues. V lost 0 bases and J 0 bases, leaving 14 bases between the germline ends. CDR3 DNA: TGCGCCAGCAGCCAAGATAGGTCCAGCTTTCTGAACACTGAAGCTTTCTTT. Translated: CASSQDRSSFLNTEAFF.

The chain links TRBV7-2 to TRBJ2-7; no clear D. CDR1 SGHTA and CDR2 FQGNSA come from the germline V gene. This CDR3 is 14 amino acids long. Deletions cut 2 bases from V and 4 bases from J, with 12 bases between. CDR3 in amino acids: CASSLQPGVYEQYF. The DNA for the CDR3 is TGTGCCAGCAGCTTACAACCAGGCGTTTACGAGCAGTACTTC.

This clonotype was counted many times. V is TRBV4-1 and J is TRBJ2-5; 7 nucleotides agree with TRBD2. After removal of 4 bases from V and 4 bases from J, the junction contained 3 bases not matched to a gene. The CDR3 runs to 13 residues. Germline CDR1 MGHRA, CDR2 YSYEKL. The CDR3 DNA is TGCGCCAGCAGCCTACGACTAGCAGAGACCCAGTACTTC. Translated, it gives CASSLRLAETQYF.

This clonotype was counted a few times. V is TRBV7-9 and J is TRBJ2-7, with TRBD2 matching 10 bases. The CDR3 consists of 14 residues. Looked up from germline, CDR1 is SEHNR and CDR2 is FQNEAQ (reference sequence). Trimming cost V 4 bases and J 4 bases; bases outside gene matches: 4. Here the CDR3 reads CASSSLAGVYEQYV. CDR3 DNA: TGTGCCAGCAGCTCCCTAGCGGGGGTTTACGAGCAGTACGTC.

The V call is TRBV4-3, the J call TRBJ2-1, with D possibly being TRBD1 or TRBD2 (6 bases each). Germline-derived CDR1 and CDR2 are LGHNA and YSLEER. Trimming took 0 bases from V and 4 from J, leaving 16 bases between them. This CDR3 has 17 amino acids. The CDR3 loop is CASSQDLSRGAYNEQFF. For the CDR3, the DNA is TGCGCCAGCAGCCAAGATCTTTCGAGGGGGGCGTACAATGAGCAGTTCTTC.

The gene calls are TRBV27 and TRBJ2-1, with D possibly matching TRBD2 (7 bases). CDR3 size: 16 residues. Trimming pared 5 bases from V and 8 bases from J, leaving 22 bases between. CDR1 and CDR2 from the germline V gene are MNHEY and SMNVEV (reference sequence). The CDR3 coding sequence is TGTGCCAGCAGTGCGCTACTTGGCGGGGGCGGGGATGAGCAGTTCTTC. This codes for CASSALLGGGGDEQFF.

The chain has TRBV5-1 and TRBJ2-3; D is perhaps TRBD1 (7 bases). Germline assignment: CDR1 SGHRS and CDR2 YFSETQ. The CDR3 loop spans 16 amino acids. V dropped 6 bases and J dropped 2 bases, with 19 bases sitting between them. CDR3 sequence: CASTYKEGAHTDTQYF. For the CDR3, the DNA is TGCGCCAGCACCTACAAGGAGGGGGCCCACACAGATACGCAGTATTTT.

Points on this clonotype: Sequence at one end of the junction differs from germline and may be a read error. The chain uses TRBV2 and TRBJ2-3, with 12 bases matching TRBD1. Germline CDR1 is SNHLY and CDR2 is FYNNEI. The CDR3 runs to 18 residues. Here the CDR3 DNA reads TGTACCAGCAGTCACGCGGGACAGGGGGCAAGGAGCACAGATACGCAGTATTTT. Its translation is CTSSHAGQGARSTDTQYF.

V and J are TRBV6-2 or TRBV6-3 and TRBJ1-1; D is ambiguous. CDR3 length equals 14 residues. Trimming stripped 6 bases from V and 4 bases from J, with 15 bases between. In germline, CDR1 is MNHEY, CDR2 SVGEGT. CDR3 sequence: CASSSVAATTEAFF. CDR3 bases: TGTGCCAGCAGCTCTGTCGCGGCAACCACTGAAGCTTTCTTT.